This T cell receptor beta chain was identified during a study of long-term antiretroviral therapy in people with HIV. Study-wide results and limits: Participants lacked recorded data on ART adherence, viral resistance or therapy changes.

Concerning this clone itself: Antigen specificity is unknown.

Trimming left V 0 bases short and J 4 bases short, with 7 bases between. Germline CDR1 SGDLS, CDR2 YYNGEE. The CDR3 covers 14 residues. Researchers ran immunoSEQ v3.0 at survey level. Sequenced by immunoSEQ multiplex PCR; TCRdb stores in-frame clones only, minus some. The sample records 16,000 or so clones, 85% to 90% being singletons. V and J are TRBV9 and TRBJ2-2; D ambiguous. Sequencing was performed on unsorted PBMCs, taken 0.7 years before starting antiretroviral therapy. This sequence was found in a man aged 45 to 65 with HIV. The CDR3 is CASSVDLITGELFF. The CDR3, as DNA: TGTGCCAGCAGCGTAGACTTAATCACCGGGGAGCTGTTTTTT.